The source of this TCR beta chain is a study of PD-1 blockade in classical Hodgkin lymphoma. General study results and limits: While CD8+ TCR diversity did not rise significantly by C4D1, CD4+ TCR diversity did. As was reported, newly diagnosed patients showed lower baseline TCR diversity than healthy donors did. Whoever responded completely had baseline diversity much like that seen in newly diagnosed patients.

Documented time point: cycle 4 day 1 (C4D1), after five to seven weeks of nivolumab. Every single patient, without exception, relapsed after autologous stem cell transplantation, and brentuximab vedotin exposure varied. Here immunoSEQ multiplex PCR was the method, and the copy in TCRdb shows in-frame clones only, minus some. The table lists some 93,000 clones, about 77% of them singletons. The CDR3 extends over 15 amino acids. V was trimmed by 0 bases and J by 1 base, leaving 7 bases between them. The germline CDR1 and CDR2 sequences are MNHNY and SVGAGI (reference sequence). A word on this clone: Its target is not known. At the DNA level, this CDR3 is encoded by other sequences in the same sample as well.

The TCR was taken from a human donor with classical Hodgkin lymphoma. The starting material was peripheral blood mononuclear cells (PBMCs), obtained before the fourth cycle of nivolumab. The genes are TRBV6-6 and TRBJ1-5, with D possibly TRBD1 on 5 matching bases. CDR3 in DNA: TGTGCCAGCAGTTACTCTTCAGGGAGCAATCAGCCCCAGCATTTT. Protein sequence: CASSYSSGSNQPQHF.